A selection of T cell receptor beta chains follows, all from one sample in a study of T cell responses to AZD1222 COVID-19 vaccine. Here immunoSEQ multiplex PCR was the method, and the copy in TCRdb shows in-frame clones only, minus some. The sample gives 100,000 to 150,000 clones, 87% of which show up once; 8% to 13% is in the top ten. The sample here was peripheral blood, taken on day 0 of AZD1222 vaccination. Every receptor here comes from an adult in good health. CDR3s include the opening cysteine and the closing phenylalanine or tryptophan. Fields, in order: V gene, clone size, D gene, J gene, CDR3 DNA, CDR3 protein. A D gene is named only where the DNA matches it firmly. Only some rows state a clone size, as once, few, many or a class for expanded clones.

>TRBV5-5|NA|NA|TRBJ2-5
TGTGCCAGCAGCTGGGGGTTAGCGGACCGCGGGGCCCAAGAGACCCAGTACTTC
CASSWGLADRGAQETQYF
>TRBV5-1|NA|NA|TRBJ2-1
TGCGCCAGCAGCTTGGGGGGGTTTCGGGATGAGCAGTTCTTC
CASSLGGFRDEQFF
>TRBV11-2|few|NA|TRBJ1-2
TGTGCCAGCAGCCGAGGTATCTCCTATGGCTACACCTTC
CASSRGISYGYTF
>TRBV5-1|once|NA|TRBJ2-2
TGCGCCAGCACCCCCGGGGGAGGGAACACCGGGGAGCTGTTTTTT
CASTPGGGNTGELFF
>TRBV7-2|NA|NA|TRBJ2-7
TGTGCCAGCAGCTTAGCCCGAGTAGCGAACGACTACGAGCAGTACTTC
CASSLARVANDYEQYF
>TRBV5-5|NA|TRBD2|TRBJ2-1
TGTGCCAGCAGCTTGGATGCTAGCGGCGCCTACAATGAGCAGTTCTTC
CASSLDASGAYNEQFF
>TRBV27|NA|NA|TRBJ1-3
TGTGCCAGCAGTTCAGGGGCTCTCTCTGGAAACACCATATATTTT
CASSSGALSGNTIYF
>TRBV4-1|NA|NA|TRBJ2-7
TGCGCCAGCAGCCAAGAAAGGGCGTCCCCCTACGAGCAGTACTTC
CASSQERASPYEQYF
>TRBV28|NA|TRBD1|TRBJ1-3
TGTGCCAGCAGTCCAGGGGGCGCAACGGACTCTGGAAACACCATATATTTT
CASSPGGATDSGNTIYF
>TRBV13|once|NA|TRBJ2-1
TGTGCCAGCAGCTTGGACGACAGTCGGAATGAGCAGTTCTTC
CASSLDDSRNEQFF
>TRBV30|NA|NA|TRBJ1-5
TGTGCCTGGAGTTCCGGGACGGGGGGAGTAGGGCAGCCCCAGCATTTT
CAWSSGTGGVGQPQHF
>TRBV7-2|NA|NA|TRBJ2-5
TGTGCCAGCAGCCCTTGGGCAGGGCGGGAGACCCAGTACTTC
CASSPWAGRETQYF
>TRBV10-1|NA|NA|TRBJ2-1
TGCGCCAGCAGTGAAGGGGTCCGGGATCAGCAGTTCTTC
CASSEGVRDQQFF
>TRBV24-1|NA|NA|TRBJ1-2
TGTGCCACCAGTAACGAGGGGACGGGTGGCTACACCTTC
CATSNEGTGGYTF
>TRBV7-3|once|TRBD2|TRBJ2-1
TGTGCCAGCAGCTCCCCCATCGGGACTAGCGTGAATGAGCAGTTCTTC
CASSSPIGTSVNEQFF
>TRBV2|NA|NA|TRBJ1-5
TGTGCCAGCAGCGAACAGGGAACTGACAGCAATCAGCCCCAGCATTTT
CASSEQGTDSNQPQHF
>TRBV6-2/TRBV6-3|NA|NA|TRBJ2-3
TGTGCCAGCAGTTACTCCTTCGGACTCATTAACACAGATACGCAGTATTTT
CASSYSFGLINTDTQYF
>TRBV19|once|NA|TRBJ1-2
TGTGCCAGTAGTATAGGGCAGGGAGCTAACTATGGCTACACCTTC
CASSIGQGANYGYTF
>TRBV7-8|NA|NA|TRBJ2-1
TGTGCCAGCAGCTTAGTGGCGCTAACGGGCGGTGAGCAGTTCTTC
CASSLVALTGGEQFF
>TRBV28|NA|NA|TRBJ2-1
TGTGCCAGCTTGGCGGGTTCCCTATACAATGAGCAGTTCTTC
CASLAGSLYNEQFF
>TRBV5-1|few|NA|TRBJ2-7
TGCGCCAGCAGCTTGGGTGCGGAGGGGCGATCCTACGAGCAGTACTTC
CASSLGAEGRSYEQYF